Given below is one T cell receptor (beta chain) in context. Its antigen is unidentified. These data are taken from a study of response to subunit inactivated influenza vaccine. CDR3 length: 13 amino acids. Losses at the gene ends were 1 base for V and 6 bases for J; bases not matched to a gene: 2. Germline V gives CDR1 MNHEY, CDR2 SVGAGI. Study-wide points: The authors put forward the suggestion that each seasonal influenza vaccination may bring in only a limited number of new T cells.

TCRdb processed the RT-PCR reads anew with MiXCR; each CDR3 protein has one entry. This table has hundreds of thousands of distinct CDR3 sequences, around 20% appearing once. Source: PBMCs from blood, taken roughly 5 days after vaccination. The J gene is TRBJ1-1, the V gene TRBV6-5, with TRBD1 matching over 7 bases. The receptor was derived from a man aged 50 to 60 who received an inactivated influenza vaccine. CDR3 sequence: CASSYLQGSEAFF. Here the CDR3 DNA reads TGTGCCAGCAGTTACTTACAGGGGTCTGAAGCTTTCTTT.